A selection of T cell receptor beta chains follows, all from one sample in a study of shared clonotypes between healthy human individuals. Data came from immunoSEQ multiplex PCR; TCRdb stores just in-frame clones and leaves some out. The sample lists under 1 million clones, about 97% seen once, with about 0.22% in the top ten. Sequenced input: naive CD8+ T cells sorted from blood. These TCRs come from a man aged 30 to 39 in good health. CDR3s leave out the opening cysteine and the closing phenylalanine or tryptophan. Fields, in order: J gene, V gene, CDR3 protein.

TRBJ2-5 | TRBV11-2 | ASSPNLYDSQETQY
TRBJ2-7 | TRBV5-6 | ASSSWTLSYEQY
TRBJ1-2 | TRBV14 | ASSQASPKENYGYT
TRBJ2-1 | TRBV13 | ASSLGPPSILAGGYNEQF
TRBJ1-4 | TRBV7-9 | ASSSENRVSKKLF
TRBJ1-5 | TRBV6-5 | ATGTGAYSNQPQH
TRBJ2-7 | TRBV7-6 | ASSQELAGGLYEQY
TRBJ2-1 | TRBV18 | ASSPTDPKAEQF
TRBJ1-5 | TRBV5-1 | ASSSRQERQPQH
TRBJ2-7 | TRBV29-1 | SVEGSPRGSYEQY
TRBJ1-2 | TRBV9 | ASSVGEGGGYT
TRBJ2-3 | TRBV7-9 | ASSPRLAADTQY
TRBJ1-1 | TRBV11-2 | ASSLRDIDEAF
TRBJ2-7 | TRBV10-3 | AISGKGAMGSYEQY
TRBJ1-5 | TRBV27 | ASSLGDRGNQPQH
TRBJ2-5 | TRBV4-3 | ASSQDEVAGVQETQY
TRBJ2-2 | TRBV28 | ASSFTTGGTGELF
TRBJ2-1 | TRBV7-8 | ASSLGLREQF
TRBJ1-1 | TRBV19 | ASSIGTLLGTEAF
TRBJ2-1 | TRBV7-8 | ASSSWTSGYNEQF
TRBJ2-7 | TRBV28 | ASSLGTAYEQY
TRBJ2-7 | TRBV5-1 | ASRSGPGLAGDEQY
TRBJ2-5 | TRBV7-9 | ASSLGQGIETQY
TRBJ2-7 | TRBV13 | ASSLGYEQY
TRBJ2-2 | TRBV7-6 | ASSLEVDTNTGELF
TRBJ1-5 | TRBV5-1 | ASSLATDPRGVNQPQH
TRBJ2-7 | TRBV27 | ASSPGAGEQY
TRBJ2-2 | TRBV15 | ATSRDRNAGELF
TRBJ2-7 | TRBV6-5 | ASSYYKGTYEQY
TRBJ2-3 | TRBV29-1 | SVDIATGTDTQY
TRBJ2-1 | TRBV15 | ATSRDWSSSYNEQF
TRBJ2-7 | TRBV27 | ASRDGLAGSYEQY
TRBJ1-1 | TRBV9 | ASSVGPTNTEAF
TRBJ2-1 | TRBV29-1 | SVEDNDRTHNEQF
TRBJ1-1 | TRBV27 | ASSWGNYNTEAF
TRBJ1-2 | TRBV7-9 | ASSFAGLAYGYT
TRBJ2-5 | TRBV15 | ATRAAVEETQY
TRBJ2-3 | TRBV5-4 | ASSGGGSGNPDTQY
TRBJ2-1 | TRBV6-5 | ASSSSHYNEQF
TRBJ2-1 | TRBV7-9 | ACGLAGPNEQF
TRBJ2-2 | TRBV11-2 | ASNLGPGLAGAAGELF
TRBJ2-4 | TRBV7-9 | ASSPLAGELAKNIQY
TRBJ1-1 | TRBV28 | ASSLGISLAEAF
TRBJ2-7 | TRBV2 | ASSGLLAGGPDEQY
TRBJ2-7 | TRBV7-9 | ASSPPGTSGEQY
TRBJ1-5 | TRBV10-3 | AISADSLLNQPQH
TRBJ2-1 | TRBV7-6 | ASSLSALRDEQF
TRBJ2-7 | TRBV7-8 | ASSPGRLAGSYEQY
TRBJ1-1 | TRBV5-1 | ASSSGQGLNTEAF
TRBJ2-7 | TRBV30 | AWRTTYEQY
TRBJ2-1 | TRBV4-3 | ASSQVSLAGSYNEQF
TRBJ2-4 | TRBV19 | ASSARDLAKNIQY
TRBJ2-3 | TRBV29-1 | SVVRRGESSTDTQY